A single sample gave rise to the 2 T cell receptor beta chains below, sequenced in a study of T cell repertoires in cytomegalovirus infection. TCRdb reprocessed the reads via MiXCR and lists one record per CDR3 protein. The sample consists of some 200,000 distinct CDR3 sequences, approximately 40% of them appearing once. What these receptors recognize is not known. The sequencing here drew on CD8+ T cells from cultured PBMCs, taken from culture after CMV antigen stimulation. The receptors shown here come from a human donor in good health (CMV status not recorded). Some clones in this sample may be carry-over from other donors' samples.

The genes are TRBV7-2 and TRBJ2-7; 12 positions match TRBD2. Germline CDR1 reads SGHTA; CDR2 reads FQGNSA. Trimming took 2 bases from V and 4 from J; bases not matched to a gene: 9. The CDR3 runs 17 residues. The CDR3 spells CASSLYSTSGGRYEQYF. In nucleotides, the CDR3 is TGTGCCAGCAGCTTATATTCGACTAGCGGGGGCCGGTACGAGCAGTACTTC.

This clonotype occurred many times. The genes are TRBV7-8 and TRBJ1-1, with a tentative D call TRBD1 (5 bases). V dropped 3 bases and J dropped 1 base, with 15 bases sitting between them. CDR3 length: 16 residues. Germline V lookup: CDR1 SGHVS, CDR2 FQNEAQ. CDR3 in amino acids: CASSFPGTGRNTEAFF. The CDR3 bases are TGTGCCAGCAGCTTCCCCGGGACGGGCAGGAACACTGAAGCTTTCTTT.